The 2 T cell receptor beta chains reported below all come from one sample, sequenced in a study of naive and memory T cell subsets. An oligonucleotide containing a UMI was ligated to the 3' end of TCR cDNA. Ligated cDNA underwent four rounds of PCR with nested alpha and beta constant region primers and SP2. TCRdb re-analysed the 5' RACE reads in MiXCR, keeping a single row per CDR3 protein. The sample includes 50,000 to 60,000 distinct CDR3 sequences, under 10% of them seen just once. The receptor set was obtained from a female donor in good health.

This clonotype has ten or more counts. Germline is not matched at one junction end, which may reflect a read error. This sequence joins TRBV7-7 and TRBJ2-2, with unresolved D. The CDR3 sequence is 12 residues long. In germline, CDR1 is SSHAT, CDR2 FNYEAQ (reference sequence). The CDR3 region is CASSGEAGELFF. The CDR3 DNA is TGTGCTAGCAGTGGAGAGGCCGGGGAGCTGTTTTTT.

The sample holds many counts of this clonotype. This chain joins TRBV6-5 and TRBJ1-1; tentative D call: TRBD1 (5 bases). With 2 bases removed from V and 1 base from J, the gap between germline ends came to 8 bases. The CDR3 totals 14 residues. Germline CDR1 and CDR2: MNHEY and SVGAGI. The CDR3 reads CASSYRGKNTEAFF. DNA of the CDR3: TGTGCCAGCAGTTACCGGGGGAAGAACACTGAAGCTTTCTTT.